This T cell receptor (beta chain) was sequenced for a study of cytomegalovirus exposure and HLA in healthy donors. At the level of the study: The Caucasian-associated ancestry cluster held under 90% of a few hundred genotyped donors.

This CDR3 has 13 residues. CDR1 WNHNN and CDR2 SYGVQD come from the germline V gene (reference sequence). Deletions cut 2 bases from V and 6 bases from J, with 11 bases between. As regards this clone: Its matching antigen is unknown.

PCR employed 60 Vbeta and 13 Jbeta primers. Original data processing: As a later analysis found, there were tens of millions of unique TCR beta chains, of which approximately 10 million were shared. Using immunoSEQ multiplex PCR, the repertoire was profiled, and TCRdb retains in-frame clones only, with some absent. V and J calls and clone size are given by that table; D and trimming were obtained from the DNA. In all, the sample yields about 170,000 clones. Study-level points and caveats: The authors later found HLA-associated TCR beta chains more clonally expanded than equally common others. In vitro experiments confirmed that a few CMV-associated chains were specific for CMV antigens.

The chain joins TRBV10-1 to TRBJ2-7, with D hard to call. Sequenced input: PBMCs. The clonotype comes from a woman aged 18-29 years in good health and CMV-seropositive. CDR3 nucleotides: TGCGCCAGCAGTGAGCCAGCGACGGGCGAGCAGTACTTC. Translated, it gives CASSEPATGEQYF.